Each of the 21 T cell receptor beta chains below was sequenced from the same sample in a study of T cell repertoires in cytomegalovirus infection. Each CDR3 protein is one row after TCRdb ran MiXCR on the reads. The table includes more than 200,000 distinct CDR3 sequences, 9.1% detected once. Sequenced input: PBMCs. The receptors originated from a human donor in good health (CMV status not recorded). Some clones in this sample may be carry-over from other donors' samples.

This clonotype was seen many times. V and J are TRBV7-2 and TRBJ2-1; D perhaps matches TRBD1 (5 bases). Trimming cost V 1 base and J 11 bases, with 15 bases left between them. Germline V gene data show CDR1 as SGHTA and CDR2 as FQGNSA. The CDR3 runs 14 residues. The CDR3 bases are TGTGCCAGCAGCTTAGTAAGGCAGGGATCCCAGCAGTTCTTC. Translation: CASSLVRQGSQQFF.

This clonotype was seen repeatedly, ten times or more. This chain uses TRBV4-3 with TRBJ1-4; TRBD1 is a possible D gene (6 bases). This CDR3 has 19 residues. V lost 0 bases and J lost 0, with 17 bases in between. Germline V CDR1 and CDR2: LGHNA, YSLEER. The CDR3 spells CASSQDLGQGTTTNEKLFF. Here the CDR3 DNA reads TGCGCCAGCAGCCAAGATCTGGGCCAGGGGACAACAACTAATGAAAAACTGTTTTTT.

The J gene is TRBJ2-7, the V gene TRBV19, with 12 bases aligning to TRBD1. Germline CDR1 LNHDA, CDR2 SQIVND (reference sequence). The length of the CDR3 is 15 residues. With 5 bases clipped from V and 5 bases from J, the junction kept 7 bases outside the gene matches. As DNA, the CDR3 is TGTGCCAGTAGTCCCCGGGACAGGGGGCTGAACGAGCAGTACTTC. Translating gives CASSPRDRGLNEQYF.

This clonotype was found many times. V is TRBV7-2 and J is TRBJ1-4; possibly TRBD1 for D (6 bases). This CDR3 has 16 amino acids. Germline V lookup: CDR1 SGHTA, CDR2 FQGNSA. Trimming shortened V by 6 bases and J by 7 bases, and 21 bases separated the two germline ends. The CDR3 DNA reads TGTGCCAGCAGTACCCCCTCAGGGGAGCCGGGTGAAAAACTGTTTTTT. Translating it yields CASSTPSGEPGEKLFF.

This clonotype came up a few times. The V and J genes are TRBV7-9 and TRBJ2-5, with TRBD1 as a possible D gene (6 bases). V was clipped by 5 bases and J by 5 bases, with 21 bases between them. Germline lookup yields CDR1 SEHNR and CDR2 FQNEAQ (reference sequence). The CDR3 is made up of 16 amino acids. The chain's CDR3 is CASSLVGRDTAETQYF. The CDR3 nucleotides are TGTGCCAGCAGCCTAGTTGGTCGGGACACGGCGGAGACCCAGTACTTC.

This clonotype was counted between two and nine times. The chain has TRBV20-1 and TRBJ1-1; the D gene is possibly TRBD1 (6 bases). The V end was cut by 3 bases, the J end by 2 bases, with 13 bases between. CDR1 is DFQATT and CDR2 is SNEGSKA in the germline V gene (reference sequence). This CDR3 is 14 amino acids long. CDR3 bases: TGCAGTGCTAGTTCGCGGGGGACAAACACTGAAGCTTTCTTT. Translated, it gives CSASSRGTNTEAFF.

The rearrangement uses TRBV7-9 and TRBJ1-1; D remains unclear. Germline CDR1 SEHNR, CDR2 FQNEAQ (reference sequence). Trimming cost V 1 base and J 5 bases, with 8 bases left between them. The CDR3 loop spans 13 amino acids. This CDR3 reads CASSLGTVTEAFF. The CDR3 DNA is TGTGCCAGCAGCTTAGGGACGGTGACTGAAGCTTTCTTT.

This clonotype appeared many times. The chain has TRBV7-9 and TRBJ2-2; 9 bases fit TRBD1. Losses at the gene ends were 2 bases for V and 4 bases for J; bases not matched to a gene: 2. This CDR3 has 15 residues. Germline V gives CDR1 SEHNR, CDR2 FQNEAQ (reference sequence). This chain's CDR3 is CASSLTGGVTGELFF. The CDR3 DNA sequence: TGTGCCAGCAGCTTAACAGGGGGCGTCACCGGGGAGCTGTTTTTT. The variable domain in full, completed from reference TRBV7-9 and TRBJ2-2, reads DTGVSQNPRHKITKRGQNVTFRCDPISEHNRLYWYRQTLGQGPEFLTYFQNEAQLEKSRLLSDRFSAERPKGSFSTLEIQRTEQGDSAMYLCASSLTGGVTGELFFGEGSRLTVL.

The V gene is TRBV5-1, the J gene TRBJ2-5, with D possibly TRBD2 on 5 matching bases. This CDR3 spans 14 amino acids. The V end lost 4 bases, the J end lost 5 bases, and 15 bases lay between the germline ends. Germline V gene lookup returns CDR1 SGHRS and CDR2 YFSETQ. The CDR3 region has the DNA TGCGCCAGCAGCCCACGTGAGGGTGGGGAGACCCAGTACTTC. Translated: CASSPREGGETQYF.

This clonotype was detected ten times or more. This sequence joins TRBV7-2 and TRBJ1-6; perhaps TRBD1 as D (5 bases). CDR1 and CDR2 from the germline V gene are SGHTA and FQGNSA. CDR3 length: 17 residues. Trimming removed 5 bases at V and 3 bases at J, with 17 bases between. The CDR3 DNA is TGTGCCAGCAGCCAGAGGGGCGCGGGAGGCTATAATTCACCCCTCCACTTT. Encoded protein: CASSQRGAGGYNSPLHF.

In nucleotides, the CDR3 is TGTGCCAGCAGCTTGGGGCAGCGCCTGGAGCAGTACTTC. Its protein is CASSLGQRLEQYF. V gene TRBV7-2 combines with J gene TRBJ2-7; D perhaps matches TRBD1 (5 bases). Trimming took off 3 bases at V and 7 bases at J, with 13 bases between the two ends. There are 13 residues in the CDR3. The germline gives CDR1 SGHTA, CDR2 FQGNSA.

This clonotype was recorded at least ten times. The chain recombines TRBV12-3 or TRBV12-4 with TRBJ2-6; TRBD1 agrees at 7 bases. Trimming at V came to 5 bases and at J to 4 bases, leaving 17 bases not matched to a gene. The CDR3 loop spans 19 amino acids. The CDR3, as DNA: TGTGCCAGCAGTATAAAGGGACAGACCTTTGGGATCGGGGCCAACGTCCTGACTTTC. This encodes CASSIKGQTFGIGANVLTF.

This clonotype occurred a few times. This CDR3 is CASSAGRTDIEAFF. The CDR3 DNA follows: TGCGCCAGCAGCGCCGGACGGACAGATATTGAAGCTTTCTTT. The chain recombines TRBV5-1 with TRBJ1-1; the D gene is possibly TRBD1 (6 bases). Trimming left V 4 bases short and J 7 bases short, with 17 bases between. The CDR3 sequence is 14 residues long. CDR1 and CDR2 from the germline V gene are SGHRS and YFSETQ.

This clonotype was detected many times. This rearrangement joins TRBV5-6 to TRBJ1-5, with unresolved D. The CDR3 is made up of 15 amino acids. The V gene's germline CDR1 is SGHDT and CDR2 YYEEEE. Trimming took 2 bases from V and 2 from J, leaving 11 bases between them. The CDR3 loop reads CASSLRGRGNQPQHF. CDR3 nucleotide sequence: TGTGCCAGCAGCTTACGAGGGAGAGGCAATCAGCCCCAGCATTTT. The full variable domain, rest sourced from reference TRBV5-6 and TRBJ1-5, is DAGVTQSPTHLIKTRGQQVTLRCSPKSGHDTVSWYQQALGQGPQFIFQYYEEEERQRGNFPDRFSGHQFPNYSSELNVNALLLGDSALYLCASSLRGRGNQPQHFGDGTRLSIL.

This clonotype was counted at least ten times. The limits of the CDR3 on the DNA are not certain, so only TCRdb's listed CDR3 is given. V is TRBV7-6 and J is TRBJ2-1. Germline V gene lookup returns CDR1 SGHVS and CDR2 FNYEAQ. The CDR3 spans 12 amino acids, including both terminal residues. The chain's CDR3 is CASSTSMGEQFF.

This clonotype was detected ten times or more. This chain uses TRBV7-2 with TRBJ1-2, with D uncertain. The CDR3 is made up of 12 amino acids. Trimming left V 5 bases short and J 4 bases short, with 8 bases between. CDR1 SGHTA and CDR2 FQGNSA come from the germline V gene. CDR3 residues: CASSGLPYGYTF. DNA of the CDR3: TGTGCCAGCAGCGGACTCCCCTATGGCTACACCTTC.

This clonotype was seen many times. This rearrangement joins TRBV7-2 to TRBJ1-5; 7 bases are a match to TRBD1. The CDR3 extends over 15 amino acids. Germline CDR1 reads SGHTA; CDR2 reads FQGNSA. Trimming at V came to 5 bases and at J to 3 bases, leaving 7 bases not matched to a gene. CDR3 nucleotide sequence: TGTGCCAGCAGCCCCCGACAGGGACCCAATCAGCCCCAGCATTTT. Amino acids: CASSPRQGPNQPQHF. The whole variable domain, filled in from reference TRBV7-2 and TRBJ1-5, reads GAGVSQSPSNKVTEKGKDVELRCDPISGHTALYWYRQSLGQGLEFLIYFQGNSAPDKSGLPSDRFSAERTGGSVSTLTIQRTQQEDSAVYLCASSPRQGPNQPQHFGDGTRLSIL.

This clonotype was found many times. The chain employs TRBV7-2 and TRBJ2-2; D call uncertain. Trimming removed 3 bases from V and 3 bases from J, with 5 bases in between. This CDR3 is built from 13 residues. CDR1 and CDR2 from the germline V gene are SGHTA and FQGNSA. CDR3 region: CASSFRDTGELFF. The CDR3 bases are TGTGCCAGCAGCTTTAGGGACACCGGGGAGCTGTTTTTT.

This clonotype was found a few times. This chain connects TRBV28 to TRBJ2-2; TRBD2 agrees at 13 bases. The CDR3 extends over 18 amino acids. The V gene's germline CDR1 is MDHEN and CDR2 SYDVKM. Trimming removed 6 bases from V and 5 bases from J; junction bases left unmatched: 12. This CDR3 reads CASRREGLAGRMTGELFF. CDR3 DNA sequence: TGTGCCAGCAGACGAGAGGGACTAGCGGGGAGGATGACCGGGGAGCTGTTTTTT.

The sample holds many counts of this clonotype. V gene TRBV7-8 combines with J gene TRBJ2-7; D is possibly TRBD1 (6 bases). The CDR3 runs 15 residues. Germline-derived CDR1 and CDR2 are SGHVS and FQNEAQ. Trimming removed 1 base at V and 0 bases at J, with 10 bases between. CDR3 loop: CASSLGTGNSYEQYF. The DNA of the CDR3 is TGTGCCAGCAGCTTAGGAACAGGGAACTCCTACGAGCAGTACTTC.

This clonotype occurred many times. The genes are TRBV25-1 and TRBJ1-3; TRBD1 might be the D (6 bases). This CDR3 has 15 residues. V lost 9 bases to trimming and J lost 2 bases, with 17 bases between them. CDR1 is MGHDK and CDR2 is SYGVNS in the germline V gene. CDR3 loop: CASSPYREPGNTIYF. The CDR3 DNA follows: TGTGCCAGTTCCCCTTACAGGGAACCTGGAAACACCATATATTTT.